These 9 T cell receptor beta chains share one sample of origin, sequenced in a study of blood T cell repertoires in COVID-19. Sequencing was performed with immunoSEQ multiplex PCR; in TCRdb, only in-frame clones are kept and a portion is missing. The repertoire holds under 300,000 clones, approximately 90% seen once, with roughly 16% in the top ten. Sequencing was done on a sample of PBMCs or T cells enriched from blood (not recorded which). The source of these receptors is a man between 18 and 35 years old who had recovered from COVID-19.

This clone was counted once. The chain links TRBV28 to TRBJ1-1, with TRBD1 as a possible D gene (5 bases). Trimming removed 0 bases at V and 1 base at J, with 6 bases between. CDR3 length: 14 residues. Looked up from germline, CDR1 is MDHEN and CDR2 is SYDVKM. As DNA, the CDR3 is TGTGCCAGCAGTTTATGGGGGGGGAACACTGAAGCTTTCTTT. Its protein product is CASSLWGGNTEAFF.

This clone was seen a few times. This chain links TRBV19 with TRBJ2-1; 13 bases fit TRBD2. Germline trimming cut 5 bases from V and 7 bases from J; bases unmatched to any gene: 11. The CDR3 runs 17 residues. Germline CDR1 and CDR2: LNHDA and SQIVND (reference sequence). The CDR3 region has the DNA TGTGCCAGTAGTCCTGGGACTAGCGGGGTCTCGATGAATGAGCAGTTCTTC. Translating gives CASSPGTSGVSMNEQFF.

The CDR3 region is CAISGGTGAFYEQYF. Here the CDR3 DNA reads TGTGCCATCAGTGGCGGTACAGGGGCGTTCTACGAGCAGTACTTC. The chain is built from TRBV10-3 and TRBJ2-7; 7 nucleotides match TRBD1. Trimming cost V 4 bases and J 3 bases; bases outside gene matches: 9. Germline values: CDR1 ENHRY, CDR2 SYGVKD. The CDR3 runs 15 residues.

This clone occurred a few times. V and J are TRBV6-1 and TRBJ2-7, with 11 positions matching TRBD1. V was pared by 2 bases and J by 2 bases, with 2 bases of the junction left unmatched. From germline, CDR1 is MNHNS and CDR2 SASEGT. The length of the CDR3 is 15 residues. The CDR3 region is CASSEPGQGAYEQYF. CDR3 nucleotides: TGTGCCAGCAGTGAACCGGGACAGGGGGCCTACGAGCAGTACTTC.

J is TRBJ2-7 and V is TRBV5-1, with 8 positions matching TRBD1. The CDR3 covers 14 residues. Germline CDR1 is SGHRS and CDR2 is YFSETQ. Germline trimming cut 2 bases from V and 5 bases from J; bases unmatched to any gene: 6. The CDR3 DNA reads as TGCGCCAGCAGCTTACAGGGGGTAAGGAACGAGCAGTACTTC. It specifies CASSLQGVRNEQYF. Full variable domain (remainder filled in from reference TRBV5-1 and TRBJ2-7): KAGVTQTPRYLIKTRGQQVTLSCSPISGHRSVSWYQQTPGQGLQFLFEYFSETQRNKGNFPGRFSGRQFSNSRSEMNVSTLELGDSALYLCASSLQGVRNEQYFGPGTRLTVT.

The rearrangement uses TRBV3-1 (or the pseudogene TRBV3-2) and TRBJ2-1, with 8 bases fitting TRBD1. V shed 3 bases and J 3 bases; nucleotides not matched to a gene: 7. CDR1 is LGHDT and CDR2 is YNNKEL in the germline V gene (reference sequence). CDR3 size: 16 residues. The CDR3 loop reads CASSHTGTGLYNEQFF. The CDR3 nucleotides are TGTGCCAGCAGCCACACCGGGACAGGCCTCTACAATGAGCAGTTCTTC.

V is TRBV2 and J is TRBJ1-2, with 7 bases identical to TRBD1. Per the germline V gene, CDR1 is SNHLY and CDR2 is FYNNEI. The CDR3 spans 12 residues. Trimming removed 7 bases from V and 4 bases from J; junction bases left unmatched: 3. CDR3 sequence: CASTRQGYGYTF. CDR3 in DNA: TGTGCCAGCACCCGACAGGGCTATGGCTACACCTTC.

The V and J genes are TRBV24-1 and TRBJ2-1; TRBD2 matches at 7 bases. The germline V gene encodes CDR1 KGHDR and CDR2 SFDVKD. The CDR3 sequence is 15 residues long. V lost 9 bases, J lost 1 base, and 8 bases stayed unmatched. The CDR3 sequence is CATGTGLSSYNEQFF. CDR3 sequence (DNA): TGTGCCACCGGGACGGGACTATCATCCTACAATGAGCAGTTCTTC.

The chain joins TRBV29-1 to TRBJ2-3; TRBD2 agrees at 9 bases. The germline CDR1 and CDR2 sequences are SQVTM and ANQGSEA. V lost 6 bases to trimming and J lost 1 base; unmatched junction nucleotides: 5. The CDR3 sequence is 14 residues long. CDR3 protein: CSVVGTSRTDTQYF. In DNA form, the CDR3 reads TGCAGCGTAGTTGGGACTAGCCGCACAGATACGCAGTATTTT.